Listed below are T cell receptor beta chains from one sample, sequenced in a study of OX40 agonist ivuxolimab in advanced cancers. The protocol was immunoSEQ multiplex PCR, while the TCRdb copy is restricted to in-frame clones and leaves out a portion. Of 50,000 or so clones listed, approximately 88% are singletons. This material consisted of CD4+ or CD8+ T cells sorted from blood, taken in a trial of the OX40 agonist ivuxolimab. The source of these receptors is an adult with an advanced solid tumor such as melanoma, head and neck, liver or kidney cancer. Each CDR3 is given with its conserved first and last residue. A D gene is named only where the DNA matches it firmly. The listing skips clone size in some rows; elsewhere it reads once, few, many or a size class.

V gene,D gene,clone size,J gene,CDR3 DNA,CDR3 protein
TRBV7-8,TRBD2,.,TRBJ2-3,TGTGCCAGCAGCACTCGGACTAGCGTGACAGATACGCAGTATTTT,CASSTRTSVTDTQYF
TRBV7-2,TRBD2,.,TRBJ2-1,TGTGCCAGCAGCTTCGGACTAGCGGCCTACAATGAGCAGTTCTTC,CASSFGLAAYNEQFF
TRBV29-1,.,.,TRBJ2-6,TGCAGCATCGAACGCTCTGGGGCCAACGTCCTGACTTTC,CSIERSGANVLTF
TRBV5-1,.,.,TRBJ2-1,TGCGCCAGCAGCCAGGATCGAAATGAGCAGTTCTTC,CASSQDRNEQFF
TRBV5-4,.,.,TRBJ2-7,TGTGCCAGCAGTTCTCCCGGGACCTCCGGCGAGCAGTACTTC,CASSSPGTSGEQYF
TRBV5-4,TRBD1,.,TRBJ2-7,TGTGCCAGCAGCTTAACAGGGGCATCGGGCGAGCAGTACTTC,CASSLTGASGEQYF
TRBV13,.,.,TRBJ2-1,TGTGCCAGCAGCTCCACGACTAGGAGAAATGAGCAGTTCTTC,CASSSTTRRNEQFF
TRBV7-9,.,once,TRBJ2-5,TGTGCCAGCAGCTTAGGCCTGGGACAGACCCAGTACTTC,CASSLGLGQTQYF
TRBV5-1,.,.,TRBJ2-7,TGCGCCAGCAGCTTGAGGGGGGATTACGAGCAGTACTTC,CASSLRGDYEQYF
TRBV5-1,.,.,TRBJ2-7,TGCGCCAGCAGCTTGCCCCACTACGAGCAGTACTTC,CASSLPHYEQYF
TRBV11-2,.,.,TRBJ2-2,TGTGCCAGCACCCGATTAAGAACCACCGGGGAGCTGTTTTTT,CASTRLRTTGELFF
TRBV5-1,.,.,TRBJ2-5,TGCGCCAGCAGCTCTGGAGGGGGGATCGAGACCCAGTACTTC,CASSSGGGIETQYF
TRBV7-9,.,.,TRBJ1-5,TGTGCCAGCAGCTCCGGGGCAGGGAGCAATCAGCCCCAGCATTTT,CASSSGAGSNQPQHF
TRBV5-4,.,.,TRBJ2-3,TGTGCCAGCAGCCCCCGTTCAGATACGCAGTATTTT,CASSPRSDTQYF
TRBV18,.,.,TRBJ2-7,TGTGCCAGCTCACGTTTCGACACGGTTGAGTACGAGCAGTACTTC,CASSRFDTVEYEQYF
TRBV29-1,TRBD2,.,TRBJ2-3,TGCAGCGCCGGCCCAGCGGGAGGATCCTTCGATACGCAGTATTTT,CSAGPAGGSFDTQYF
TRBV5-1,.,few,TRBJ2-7,TGCGCCAGCGCCATTGGGCAGAACTACGAGCAGTACTTC,CASAIGQNYEQYF
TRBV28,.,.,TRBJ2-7,TGTGCCAGCAGCCAATATTCCAGATCCTACGAGCAGTACTTC,CASSQYSRSYEQYF
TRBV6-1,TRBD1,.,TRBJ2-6,TGTGCCAGCAGTGAACGGACAGGGGCTGGGGCCAACGTCCTGACTTTC,CASSERTGAGANVLTF
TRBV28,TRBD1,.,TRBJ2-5,TGTGCCAGCAGTCCACCAACGGGACAGGGGGCTGGAGAGACCCAGTACTTC,CASSPPTGQGAGETQYF
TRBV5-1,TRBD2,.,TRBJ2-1,TGCGCCAGCAGCTTGACTAGCGGGGGTTTCAATGAGCAGTTCTTC,CASSLTSGGFNEQFF
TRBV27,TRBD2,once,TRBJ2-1,TGTGCCAGCAGCCCCCCTAGCGGGAGGGCATTATTGGAAGAGCAGTTCTTC,CASSPPSGRALLEEQFF
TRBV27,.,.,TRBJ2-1,TGTGCCAGCGGATCGGTCCTGGAGCAGTTCTTC,CASGSVLEQFF
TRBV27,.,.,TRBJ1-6,TGTGCCAGCAGTTTAGTAGGGCGTGGTTCACCCCTCCACTTT,CASSLVGRGSPLHF
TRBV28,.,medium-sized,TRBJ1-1,TGTGCCAGTTACCCCGGAGGGGTCACTGAAGCTTTCTTT,CASYPGGVTEAFF
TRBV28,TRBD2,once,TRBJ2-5,TGTGCCAGCAGTTTACATAGACTAGCGGTCCAAGAGACCCAGTACTTC,CASSLHRLAVQETQYF
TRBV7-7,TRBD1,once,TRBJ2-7,TGTGCTAGCAGCCAGGCCCCCCACCGGGACAGGGCCCCCTACGAGCAGTACTTC,CASSQAPHRDRAPYEQYF
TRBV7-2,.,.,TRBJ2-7,TGTGCCAGCAGCCCTTCCTCTCAGGGGCCGATGGGGCAGTACTTC,CASSPSSQGPMGQYF
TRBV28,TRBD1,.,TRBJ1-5,TGTGCCAGCAGTTTGGTGACAGGGATCAATCAGCCCCAGCATTTT,CASSLVTGINQPQHF
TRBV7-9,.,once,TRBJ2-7,TGTGCCAGCAGCCCCGTTAGGGGTCCCAGCTCCTACGAGCAGTACTTC,CASSPVRGPSSYEQYF
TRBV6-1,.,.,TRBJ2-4,TGTGCCAGCTACTCTGAGTTAGCCAAAAACATTCAGTACTTC,CASYSELAKNIQYF
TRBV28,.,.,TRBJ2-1,TGTGCCAGCAGCCTTCCGGCCCATGCTGATGAGCAGTTCTTC,CASSLPAHADEQFF
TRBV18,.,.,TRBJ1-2,TGTGCCAGCTCACCACGGACAGATCACTATGGCTACACCTTC,CASSPRTDHYGYTF
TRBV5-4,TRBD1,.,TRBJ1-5,TGTGCCAGCAGCTTGGGCCCGGGACAGGGTGGTTTTAGTCAGCCCCAGCATTTT,CASSLGPGQGGFSQPQHF
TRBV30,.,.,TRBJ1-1,TGTGCCTGGAGTCCTGGGGTGACTGAAAAAACTGAAGCTTTCTTT,CAWSPGVTEKTEAFF
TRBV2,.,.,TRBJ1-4,TGTGCCAGCACTTTCGATGCAACTAATGAAAAACTGTTTTTT,CASTFDATNEKLFF
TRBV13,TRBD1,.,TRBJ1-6,TGTGCCAGCAGCTTCGGACAGGGTAATTCACCCCTCCACTTT,CASSFGQGNSPLHF
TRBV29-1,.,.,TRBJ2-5,TGCAGCGCCGACCGGGGAGTAGGCGAGACCCAGTACTTC,CSADRGVGETQYF
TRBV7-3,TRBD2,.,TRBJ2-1,TGTGCCAGCAGCTCCGGACTAGCGGGTGAGCAGTTCTTC,CASSSGLAGEQFF
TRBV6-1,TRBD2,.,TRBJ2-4,TGTGCCAGCAGTGGCTTGGGTAGCGGGGTCAAAAACATTCAGTACTTC,CASSGLGSGVKNIQYF
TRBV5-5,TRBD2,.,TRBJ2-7,TGTGCCAGCAGCCCGGGGACTAGCTTAGGTTACGAGCAGTACTTC,CASSPGTSLGYEQYF
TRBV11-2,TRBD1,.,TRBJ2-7,TGTGCCAGCAGCTTAGATTGGGGACAGGGGAGACACGGTCGGGCCGAGCAGTACTTC,CASSLDWGQGRHGRAEQYF
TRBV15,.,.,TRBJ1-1,TGTGCCACCAGCAGAGATCTGGTTATGAACACTGAAGCTTTCTTT,CATSRDLVMNTEAFF
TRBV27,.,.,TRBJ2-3,TGTGCCAGCAGAATCCAAGGGGGGGATACGCAGTATTTT,CASRIQGGDTQYF
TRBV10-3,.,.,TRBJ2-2,TGTGCCATCAGCGAGGGGGCCGGGGAGCTGTTTTTT,CAISEGAGELFF
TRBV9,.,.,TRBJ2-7,TGTGCCAGCAGCGTAGAGGAGGGGGCCTGGGTTTACGAGCAGTACTTC,CASSVEEGAWVYEQYF
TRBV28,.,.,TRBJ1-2,TGTGCCAGCCAGTACACAGCTAACTATGGCTACACCTTC,CASQYTANYGYTF
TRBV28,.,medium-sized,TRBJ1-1,TGTGCCAGCAGTTTACAGAACACTGAAGCTTTCTTT,CASSLQNTEAFF
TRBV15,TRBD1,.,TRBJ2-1,TGTGCCACCAGCAAGGGACAGGGAGGAAATGAGCAGTTCTTC,CATSKGQGGNEQFF
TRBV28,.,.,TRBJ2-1,TGTGCCAGCAGTTTATCACGGACACTCAGGAATGAGCAGTTCTTC,CASSLSRTLRNEQFF
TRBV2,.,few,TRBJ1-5,TGTGCCAGCAGTGAAGCGCGTCAGCCCCAGCATTTT,CASSEARQPQHF
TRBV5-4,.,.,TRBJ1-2,TGTGCCAGCAGCTTGTTGTCAGGGGCGGTTGGCTACACCTTC,CASSLLSGAVGYTF
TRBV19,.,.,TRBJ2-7,TGTGCCAGTAGTATCGGGACCGTTAGCTCCTACGAGCAGTACTTC,CASSIGTVSSYEQYF
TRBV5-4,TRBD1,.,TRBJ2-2,TGTGCCAGCAGCTCACCCGGGACAGGGAACACCGGGGAGCTGTTTTTT,CASSSPGTGNTGELFF
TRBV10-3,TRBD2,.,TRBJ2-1,TGTGCCATCAGTGAGCGGGGACTAGCGGGACAAAATGAGCAGTTCTTC,CAISERGLAGQNEQFF
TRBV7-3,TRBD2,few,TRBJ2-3,TGTGCCAGCAGCCTATCTAGCGGGAAGGGGACAGATACGCAGTATTTT,CASSLSSGKGTDTQYF
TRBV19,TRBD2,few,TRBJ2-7,TGTGCCAGTAGTATTCAACTAGCGTCCTACGAGCAGTACTTC,CASSIQLASYEQYF
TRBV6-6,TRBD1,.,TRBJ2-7,TGTGCCAGCCGGACAGGGATTCTATACGAGCAGTACTTC,CASRTGILYEQYF